This T cell receptor (beta chain) was observed in a study of brain T cells in children with intractable seizures (dated by TCRdb to about 2021). Turning to the overall study: Resected brain tissue from 53 pediatric epilepsy surgery cases was first screened for immune gene transcripts using a NanoString immunology panel. Of the approximately 12 selected surgery cases, pre-surgery blood was also sequenced for eight, so four had brain tissue only.

The immunoSEQ assay was used to generate TCR beta chain sequences from genomic DNA. Per the original workflow: CDR3 sequences not starting with the conserved framework cysteine at position 104 were manually removed. To get clonality, the normalized Shannon's Diversity Index was subtracted from one, giving values from 0 (maximal diversity) to 1 (oligoclonal). Chi-squared comparison-of-proportions tests assessed whether the same CDR3 differed in frequency between samples, such as brain versus blood. Public clonotypes were found through immuneACCESS searches, while the VDJdb browser was used to judge similarity to known antiviral clonotypes. TCRdb carries this immuneACCESS record with in-frame sequences only. Its versions omit some clonotypes, under half of them owing to an unresolved V gene in the studies checked, with the rest unexplained. V, J and clone size derive from that table, while D and trimming were established from the DNA sequence. The sample contains a few hundred thousand clones, 93% of them found a single time. Roughly 5.7% of the sample goes to the ten largest clones.

At the junction V is shortened by 0 bases and J by 2 bases, with 4 bases in between. For CDR1 and CDR2, the germline V gene lists SGDLS and YYNGEE. The CDR3 starts with the cysteine, ends with the phenylalanine, and has 13 residues. Only the CDR3 DNA stays, 39 bases, in frame from base 1. Concerning this clone itself: Its antigen is unknown. Per-base qualities were not stored, and no clone one base away is much larger. The sample holds other DNA sequences that translate to the same CDR3.

In light of the paper, this sample's time point label describes: blood from clinic visit 5 months post-surgery; TSC patient then seizure free. The surgery cases showing the highest brain T cell transcript signatures were chosen for TCR beta chain sequencing of brain tissue and, when available, of blood. Before surgery, the patients had been given at least one anti-epileptic drug. TCR-sequenced patients were children with drug-resistant epilepsy due to tuberous sclerosis complex, focal cortical dysplasia, Rasmussen encephalitis or hemimegalencephaly. The Monarch genomic DNA purification kit was used to extract bulk genomic DNA from unsorted brain tissue and from whole blood. Study-level results and caveats: The patients' HCMV serostatus was not known, and viral specificity was inferred solely from CDR3 sequence similarity. Because sequencing depth differed between pre- and post-surgery blood, the absence of clones from the pre-surgery sample may reflect undersampling.

The rearranged segments are TRBV9 and TRBJ2-3, with an unclear D gene assignment. The TCR comes from a boy younger than two with tuberous sclerosis and intractable seizures. This specimen consisted of peripheral blood, obtained approximately 5 months after surgery. The CDR3: CASSVDYTDTQYF. Read as DNA, the sequence is TGTGCCAGCAGCGTAGACTACACAGATACGCAGTATTTT. When the CDR3 is completed using the reference TRBV9 and TRBJ2-3 genes on either side, the full variable domain is DSGVTQTPKHLITATGQRVTLRCSPRSGDLSVYWYQQSLDQGLQFLIQYYNGEERAKGNILERFSAQQFPDLHSELNLSSLELGDSALYFCASSVDYTDTQYFGPGTRLTVL.